This TCR beta chain was captured in a study of blood T cell repertoires in COVID-19. Study overall: T cells, B-cell-depleted T cells, or PBMCs supplied cDNA or gDNA.

Data came from immunoSEQ multiplex PCR; TCRdb stores just in-frame clones and leaves some out. Of roughly 150,000 clones in the sample, approximately 86% were seen once. Enrolled during active infection, Seattle patients were then followed longitudinally. The ends were cut back, 1 base at V and 0 bases at J, with 15 bases in the middle. The length of the CDR3 is 17 residues. Germline V lookup: CDR1 LGHDT, CDR2 YNNKEL (reference sequence). The rearrangement joins TRBV3-1 (or the pseudogene TRBV3-2) to TRBJ1-2; D call uncertain. This receptor was taken from a woman of 80 years or more with COVID-19, enrolled during active disease. The sequenced sample was peripheral blood. In DNA form, the CDR3 reads TGTGCCAGCAGCCAAGCGGCCGCGACACGAGCTAACTATGGCTACACCTTC. Amino acid sequence: CASSQAAATRANYGYTF.